Listed here are 6 T cell receptor beta chains from one sample, sequenced in a study of T cells after yellow fever vaccination. TCRdb processed the 5' RACE reads anew with MiXCR; each CDR3 protein has one entry. The sample lists 250,000 to 300,000 distinct CDR3 sequences; over 10% were seen once. Source: CD4+ T cells sorted from PBMCs, taken 45 days after the yellow fever booster vaccination. Receptors originate from a man aged 30 to 45 who received the YFV17D yellow fever vaccine.

In this sample, this clonotype turned up a few times. The chain links TRBV6-2 or TRBV6-3 to TRBJ2-5; 13 bases match TRBD2. V dropped 8 bases and J dropped 5; count of bases not matched to a gene: 5. Germline V CDR1 and CDR2: MNHEY, SVGEGT. The CDR3 covers 14 residues. DNA of the CDR3: TGTGCCAGCGGACGGACTAGCGGGAGTGAGACCCAGTACTTC. This codes for CASGRTSGSETQYF.

This clonotype turned up a few times. The V and J genes are TRBV27 and TRBJ2-5; tentative D call: TRBD1 (6 bases). The germline V gene has CDR1 MNHEY and CDR2 SMNVEV (reference sequence). This CDR3 is built from 14 residues. The V and J ends lost 2 bases and 3 bases respectively, with 10 bases between them. CDR3 loop: CASSLKGVKETQYF. The DNA for the CDR3 is TGTGCCAGCAGTTTAAAGGGGGTGAAAGAGACCCAGTACTTC.

This clonotype was found a few times. J is TRBJ2-1 and V is TRBV5-5; tentatively, D is TRBD2 (5 bases). Germline V gives CDR1 SGHKS, CDR2 YYEKEE (reference sequence). Trimming removed 2 bases at V and 0 bases at J, with 12 bases between. This CDR3 is 16 amino acids long. DNA of the CDR3: TGTGCCAGCAGCTTACGATGGGAGTCCTCCTACAATGAGCAGTTCTTC. Its protein product is CASSLRWESSYNEQFF.

This chain joins TRBV5-1 and TRBJ2-3; 13 bases map to TRBD2. Germline V gene data show CDR1 as SGHRS and CDR2 as YFSETQ. The CDR3 runs to 17 residues. V trimming: 7 bases; J trimming: 2 bases; junction bases outside the gene matches: 10. CDR3 loop: CASYGALAGGPTDTQYF. CDR3 sequence (DNA): TGCGCCAGCTACGGGGCACTAGCGGGAGGGCCCACAGATACGCAGTATTTT. Combining the CDR3 with reference TRBV5-1 and TRBJ2-3 gives the whole variable domain KAGVTQTPRYLIKTRGQQVTLSCSPISGHRSVSWYQQTPGQGLQFLFEYFSETQRNKGNFPGRFSGRQFSNSRSEMNVSTLELGDSALYLCASYGALAGGPTDTQYFGPGTRLTVL.

The chain employs TRBV20-1 and TRBJ2-3; 11 positions match TRBD2. J was trimmed by 1 base and V by 8 bases; bases with no gene match: 11. The CDR3 sequence is 16 residues long. Germline CDR1 reads DFQATT; CDR2 reads SNEGSKA (reference sequence). This chain's CDR3 is CSTTSVLAGGTDTQYF. The DNA for the CDR3 is TGCAGTACTACGTCCGTACTAGCGGGAGGCACAGATACGCAGTATTTT.

This chain uses TRBV4-3 with TRBJ2-3, with 8 bases fitting TRBD2. Germline V CDR1 and CDR2: LGHNA, YSLEER. With 4 bases clipped from V and 3 bases from J, the junction kept 9 bases outside the gene matches. CDR3 length: 16 residues. The CDR3, as DNA: TGCGCCAGCAGCCCGGTGAACGGGAGGGCGACAGATACGCAGTATTTT. The encoded protein is CASSPVNGRATDTQYF.